The 20 T cell receptor beta chains reported below all come from one sample, sequenced in a study of blood T cell repertoires in COVID-19. Measured with immunoSEQ multiplex PCR; TCRdb has only the in-frame clones, and not every one. The sample includes 100,000 to 150,000 clones, 80% to 90% of them seen just once. Sequencing was carried out using peripheral blood. Receptor source: a woman aged 50 to 60 with acute or convalescent COVID-19.

Written as DNA, the CDR3 is TGTGCCAGCAGCACCAGGGGCTCAAGCTCCTACAATGAGCAGTTCTTC. Its translation: CASSTRGSSSYNEQFF. The chain links TRBV14 to TRBJ2-1; the D gene is possibly TRBD1 (6 bases). The germline V gene has CDR1 SGHDN and CDR2 FVKESK. The germline V and J ends were trimmed by 5 bases and 0 bases, with 14 bases remaining between them. There are 16 residues in the CDR3.

The CDR3 protein is CASSAGIEAFF. CDR3 coding DNA: TGTGCCAGCAGCGCCGGGATTGAAGCTTTCTTT. The chain joins TRBV12-3 or TRBV12-4 to TRBJ1-1; no firm D call. The CDR3 covers 11 residues. V gave up 6 bases and J gave up 7 bases, with 9 bases separating them.

This sequence joins TRBV7-2 and TRBJ2-1, with 7 nucleotides matching TRBD2. J was trimmed by 9 bases and V by 2 bases; bases with no gene match: 4. Germline V gene lookup returns CDR1 SGHTA and CDR2 FQGNSA. The CDR3 contains 13 residues. In nucleotides, the CDR3 is TGTGCCAGCAGCTTATTGGCTAGCGGTGAGCAGTTCTTC. Translating gives CASSLLASGEQFF.

This chain uses TRBV7-9 with TRBJ2-5, with 12 bases aligning to TRBD2. Trimming at V came to 5 bases and at J to 5 bases, leaving 3 bases not matched to a gene. The CDR3 spans 14 residues. Germline V lookup: CDR1 SEHNR, CDR2 FQNEAQ (reference sequence). CDR3 sequence (DNA): TGTGCCAGCAGCGAACTAGCGGGAGGCGAGACCCAGTACTTC. This gives the protein CASSELAGGETQYF.

The DNA of the CDR3 is TGTGCCAGCAGTTACGGGGGACAGCCCTATGGCTACACCTTC. It codes for CASSYGGQPYGYTF. J is TRBJ1-2 and V is TRBV6-5; 7 positions match TRBD1. The germline CDR1 and CDR2 sequences are MNHEY and SVGAGI. V was pared by 2 bases and J by 4 bases, with 4 bases of the junction left unmatched. The length of the CDR3 is 14 residues.

The chain is built from TRBV29-1 and TRBJ2-3; 7 bases line up with TRBD2. CDR3 length: 15 residues. The ends lost 4 bases at V and 2 bases at J; junction bases unmatched: 9. Germline loops: CDR1 SQVTM, CDR2 ANQGSEA. As DNA, the CDR3 is TGCAGCGTTGGAAAACTAGCGAGATACACAGATACGCAGTATTTT. It yields the protein CSVGKLARYTDTQYF.

CDR3 residues: CASSLAVGTNSPLHF. For the CDR3, the DNA is TGTGCCAGCAGCTTAGCCGTCGGGACAAATTCACCCCTCCACTTT. The rearrangement joins TRBV11-3 to TRBJ1-6; the D gene is possibly TRBD1 (6 bases). Germline V gene sequence: CDR1 SGHNT, CDR2 YENEEA. CDR3 length: 15 amino acids. The V end lost 1 base, the J end lost 7 bases, and 11 bases lay between the germline ends.

The J gene is TRBJ1-6, the V gene TRBV30, with D hard to call. The germline CDR1 and CDR2 sequences are GTSNPN and SVGIG (reference sequence). This CDR3 is 15 amino acids long. Trimming left V 4 bases short and J 0 bases short, with 10 bases between. CDR3 region: CAWNPEGSYNSPLHF. The CDR3 coding sequence is TGTGCCTGGAATCCGGAGGGCTCCTATAATTCACCCCTCCACTTT.

The chain links TRBV6-1 to TRBJ1-2, with D tentatively TRBD1 (6 bases). The CDR3 contains 14 residues. Germline loops: CDR1 MNHNS, CDR2 SASEGT. Trimming left V 2 bases short and J 7 bases short, with 14 bases between. CDR3 sequence: CASSEQDRGVGYTF. In nucleotides, the CDR3 is TGTGCCAGCAGTGAACAGGACAGAGGGGTTGGCTACACCTTC.

The chain carries TRBV24-1 and TRBJ2-2; D is possibly TRBD2 (6 bases). Germline V gene data show CDR1 as KGHDR and CDR2 as SFDVKD. The length of the CDR3 is 14 residues. V was pared by 5 bases and J by 5 bases, with 11 bases between. The CDR3 DNA follows: TGTGCCACCAGTGCCGGGACTGTAACCGGGGAGCTGTTTTTT. Its protein product is CATSAGTVTGELFF.

This clone was observed a handful of times. The chain employs TRBV3-1 (or the pseudogene TRBV3-2) and TRBJ1-1; D not certain. Germline values: CDR1 LGHDT, CDR2 YNNKEL (reference sequence). This CDR3 comprises 12 residues. The V end lost 6 bases, the J end lost 8 bases, and 13 bases lay between the germline ends. The DNA for the CDR3 is TGTGCCAGCAGTGGTGATACAGTCGAAGCTTTCTTT. Translating gives CASSGDTVEAFF.

This chain links TRBV10-3 with TRBJ1-2, with 8 bases lining up with TRBD1. The ends lost 7 bases at V and 4 bases at J; junction bases unmatched: 5. The V gene's germline CDR1 is ENHRY and CDR2 SYGVKD. This CDR3 is built from 13 residues. As DNA, the CDR3 is TGTGCCATCACCGGACAGGGTGGCTATGGCTACACCTTC. As protein: CAITGQGGYGYTF.

This chain links TRBV30 with TRBJ1-2, with D tentatively TRBD1 (5 bases). Germline V gives CDR1 GTSNPN, CDR2 SVGIG (reference sequence). The CDR3 loop spans 14 amino acids. V was clipped by 5 bases and J by 3 bases, with 16 bases between them. DNA of the CDR3: TGTGCCTGGGAACCGGGACTCGGAGACTATGGCTACACCTTC. Residues: CAWEPGLGDYGYTF. Drawing the rest from reference TRBV30 and TRBJ1-2, the complete variable domain is SQTIHQWPATLVQPVGSPLSLECTVEGTSNPNLYWYRQAAGRGLQLLFYSVGIGQISSEVPQNLSASRPQDRQFILSSKKLLLSDSGFYLCAWEPGLGDYGYTFGSGTRLTVV.

This clone was observed a few times. The chain joins TRBV30 to TRBJ1-2; D is perhaps TRBD1 (5 bases). V lost 3 bases and J lost 5, with 25 bases in between. The CDR3 has 17 residues. Germline CDR1 reads GTSNPN; CDR2 reads SVGIG (reference sequence). CDR3 nucleotides: TGTGCCTGGAGGCCCGGCCGGGGGTTGTGGGGCAAATATGGCTACACCTTC. It translates to CAWRPGRGLWGKYGYTF.

The V and J genes are TRBV6-2 or TRBV6-3 and TRBJ1-5; D call uncertain. The CDR3 is 12 amino acids. Between the trimmed V and J ends, which lost 4 bases and 10 bases, there was a span of 11 bases. Germline loops: CDR1 MNHEY, CDR2 SVGEGT. In nucleotides, the CDR3 is TGTGCCAGCAGTTCCCCATCGCGACCCCAGCATTTT. It specifies CASSSPSRPQHF.

The chain joins TRBV27 to TRBJ1-1; D not resolved. From germline, CDR1 is MNHEY and CDR2 SMNVEV (reference sequence). V was cut by 0 bases and J by 3 bases, with 5 bases left in between. There are 13 residues in the CDR3. The chain's CDR3 is CASSLSGDTEAFF. CDR3 in DNA: TGTGCCAGCAGTTTATCCGGGGACACTGAAGCTTTCTTT.

This clone occurred once. The chain has TRBV25-1 and TRBJ1-2; 8 nucleotides align to TRBD1. The CDR3 extends over 13 amino acids. The V and J ends lost 6 bases and 8 bases, in that order; junction bases with no gene match: 8. CDR1 is MGHDK and CDR2 is SYGVNS in the germline V gene. CDR3 DNA: TGTGCCAGCAGCCCCCCGGACAGGGCCGGCTACACCTTC. Residues: CASSPPDRAGYTF.

This clone has only one observation. Other DNA sequences in the sample encode the same CDR3. The J gene is TRBJ1-5, the V gene TRBV5-1; no definite D call. Trimming removed 0 bases at V and 5 bases at J, with 9 bases between. Per the germline V gene, CDR1 is SGHRS and CDR2 is YFSETQ. The CDR3 has 14 amino acids. CDR3 sequence: CASSLGGSDQPQHF. The CDR3 DNA is TGCGCCAGCAGCTTGGGCGGCTCTGATCAGCCCCAGCATTTT.

The V gene is TRBV11-3, the J gene TRBJ2-2, with 8 nucleotides matching TRBD2. The CDR3 covers 15 residues. V lost 3 bases, J lost 4 bases, and 4 bases stayed unmatched. In germline, CDR1 is SGHNT, CDR2 YENEEA. This CDR3 reads CASSFDGRATGELFF. CDR3 nucleotide sequence: TGTGCCAGCAGCTTCGACGGGAGGGCCACCGGGGAGCTGTTTTTT.

J is TRBJ2-1 and V is TRBV25-1; a weak D match, TRBD1 (5 bases). The CDR3 extends over 13 amino acids. Germline-derived CDR1 and CDR2 are MGHDK and SYGVNS. Trimming shortened V by 3 bases and J by 9 bases, and 12 bases separated the two germline ends. CDR3 bases: TGTGCCAGCAGTGAGGGGTACAGGACTGAGCAGTTCTTC. This translates into CASSEGYRTEQFF.